This T cell receptor beta chain is drawn from a study of blood T cells in healthy people across ages. General observations from the study: Naive T cell percentage showed a strong correlation with TCR beta diversity. Both naive CD4+ cell counts and diversity were greater in long-lived donors than in aged donors.

Next came a second PCR, run for about 6 to 11 cycles, which used a sample-barcoded 5' primer along with a J-beta primer mix. Tags on each cDNA molecule came from a template-switch adaptor with 12 random nucleotides. TCRdb reanalysed the 5' RACE reads using MiXCR and keeps one entry per CDR3 protein. The data hold about 650,000 distinct CDR3 sequences, with about 30% observed a single time. In terms of origin and age, donors were healthy Caucasian individuals from Russia aged roughly 6 to 100. Remarks on this clonotype: What it binds is unknown.

The sample taken for sequencing was blood. This sequence originates from an elderly woman in good health.

The CDR3 bases are TGTACCAGCAGCCACAGGGATAGCGGCACTGAAGCTTTCTTT. It encodes CTSSHRDSGTEAFF. The gene calls are TRBV7-2 and TRBJ1-1, with D perhaps TRBD1 (6 bases). The V end was cut by 5 bases, the J end by 4 bases, with 14 bases between. The CDR3 extends over 14 amino acids. From germline, CDR1 is SGHTA and CDR2 FQGNSA.